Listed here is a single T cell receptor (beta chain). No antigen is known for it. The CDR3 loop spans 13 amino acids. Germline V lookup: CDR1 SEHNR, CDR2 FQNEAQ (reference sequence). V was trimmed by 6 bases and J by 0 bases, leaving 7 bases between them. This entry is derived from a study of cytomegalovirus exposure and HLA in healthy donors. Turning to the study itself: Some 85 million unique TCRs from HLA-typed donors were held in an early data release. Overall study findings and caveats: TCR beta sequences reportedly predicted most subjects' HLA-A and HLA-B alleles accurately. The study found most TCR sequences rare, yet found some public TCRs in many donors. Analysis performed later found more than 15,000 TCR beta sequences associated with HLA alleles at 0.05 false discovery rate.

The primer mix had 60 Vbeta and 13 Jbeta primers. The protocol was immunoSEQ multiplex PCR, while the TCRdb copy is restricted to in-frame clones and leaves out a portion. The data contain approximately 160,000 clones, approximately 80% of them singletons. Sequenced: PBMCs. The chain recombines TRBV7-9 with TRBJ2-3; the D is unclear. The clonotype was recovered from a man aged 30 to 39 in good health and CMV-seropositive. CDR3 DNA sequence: TGTGCCAGCAGTCGTCCTAGCACAGATACGCAGTATTTT. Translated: CASSRPSTDTQYF.